The clone carrying this T cell receptor (beta chain) was seen only a few times. The source of the sample is a study of T cell repertoires in cytomegalovirus infection. Unmatched junction bases numbered 5, after V lost 6 bases and J lost 9 bases. The CDR3 extends over 12 amino acids. Germline values: CDR1 DFQATT, CDR2 SNEGSKA (reference sequence). TCRdb re-derived calls from the reads in MiXCR, one entry per CDR3 protein. The repertoire holds some 150,000 distinct CDR3 sequences, about a quarter seen once, with approximately 11% in the top ten. The material sequenced was PBMCs. The sequence was obtained from a human donor in good health (CMV status not recorded). Some clones in this sample may be carry-over from other donors' samples. The V gene is TRBV20-1, the J gene TRBJ2-1; 10 bases fit TRBD2. The chain's CDR3 is CSAVGLAPEQFF. As DNA, the CDR3 is TGCAGTGCAGTGGGACTAGCGCCTGAGCAGTTCTTC.